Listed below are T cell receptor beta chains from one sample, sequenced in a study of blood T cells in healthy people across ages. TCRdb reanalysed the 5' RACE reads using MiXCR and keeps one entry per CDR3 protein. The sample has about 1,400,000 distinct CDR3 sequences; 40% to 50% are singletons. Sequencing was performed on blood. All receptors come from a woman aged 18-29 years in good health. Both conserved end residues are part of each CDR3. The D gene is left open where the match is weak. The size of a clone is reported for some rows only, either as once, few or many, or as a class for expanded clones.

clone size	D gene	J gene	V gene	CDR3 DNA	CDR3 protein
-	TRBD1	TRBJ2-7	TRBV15	TGTGCCACCAGCAGGGGACAGGGCCTTAACTACGAGCAGTACTTC	CATSRGQGLNYEQYF
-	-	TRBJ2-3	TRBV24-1	TGTGCCACCAGAAAAACTAGCACAGATATGCAGTATTTT	CATRKTSTDMQYF
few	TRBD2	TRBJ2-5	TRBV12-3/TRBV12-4	TGTGCCAGCAGTTTAGTAAGCGGGGGGCTCAATGAGCAGTACTTC	CASSLVSGGLNEQYF
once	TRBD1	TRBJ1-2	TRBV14	TGTGCCAGCAGCCAAGCGGACCCGAGACAGGGTGGCTACACCTTC	CASSQADPRQGGYTF
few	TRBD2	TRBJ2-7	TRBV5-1	TGCGCCAGCAGCTCGGAAGCGGGGGCCTTACCCTACGAGCAGTACTTC	CASSSEAGALPYEQYF
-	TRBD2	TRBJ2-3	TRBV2	TGTGCCAGCAGTGAAACTAGCGGGGACTTAGATACGCAGTATTTT	CASSETSGDLDTQYF
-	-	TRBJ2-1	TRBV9	TGTGCCAGCAGCGTAGCTCCCAGAGACAATGAGCAGTTCTTC	CASSVAPRDNEQFF
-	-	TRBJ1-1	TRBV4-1	TGCGCCAGCAGCCAAGAGTGGACCATGGGGACTGAAGCTTTCTTT	CASSQEWTMGTEAFF
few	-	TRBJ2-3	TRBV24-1	TGTGCCACACTTCAGGACCCCCGAATCCGGATCACAGATACGCAGTATTTT	CATLQDPRIRITDTQYF
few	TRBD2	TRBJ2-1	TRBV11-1	TGTGCCAGCAGCTTAGGTCTCCCAGTTGGGACTAGCGGGGGACGATACTACAATGAGCAGTTCTTC	CASSLGLPVGTSGGRYYNEQFF
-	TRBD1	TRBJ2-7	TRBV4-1	TGCGCCAGCAGCCAAGTAGCCGACAGGGGAGACGAGCAGTACTTC	CASSQVADRGDEQYF
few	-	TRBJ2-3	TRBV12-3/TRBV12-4	TGTGCCAGCAGTTTTGACAGATACACGCAGTATTTT	CASSFDRYTQYF
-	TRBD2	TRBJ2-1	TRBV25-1	TGTGCCAGCAGTGAGTTAGCGGGGGGGCCGACTGAGCAGTTCTTC	CASSELAGGPTEQFF
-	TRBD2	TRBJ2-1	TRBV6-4	TGTGCCAGCAGTGAGACTAGCGGGGGGGCCGTGAATGAGCAGTTCTTC	CASSETSGGAVNEQFF
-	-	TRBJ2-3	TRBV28	TGTGCCAGCAGTCCGCTTGTAAGCACAGATACGCAGTATTTT	CASSPLVSTDTQYF
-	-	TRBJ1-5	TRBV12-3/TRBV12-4	TGTGCCAGCAGACGGGACAATTTAAGCAATCAGCCCCAGCATTTT	CASRRDNLSNQPQHF
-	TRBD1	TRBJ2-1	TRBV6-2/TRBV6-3	TGTGCCCGACAGGGGTCGGGCAATGAGCAGTTCTTC	CARQGSGNEQFF
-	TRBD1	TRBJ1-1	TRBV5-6	TGTGCCAGCAGCTTGGGACAGGGGCGTTTCGCTGAAGCTTTCTTT	CASSLGQGRFAEAFF
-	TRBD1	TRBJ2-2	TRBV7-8	TGTGCCAGCAGCTTGGGGACAGGGGCGAAAACCAGGGAGCTGTTTTTT	CASSLGTGAKTRELFF
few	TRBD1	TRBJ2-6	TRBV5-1	TGCGCCAGCAGACTTCGACAGGGCCTACCTCCTGGGGCCAACGTCCTGACTTTC	CASRLRQGLPPGANVLTF
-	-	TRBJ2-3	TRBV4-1	TGCGCCAGCAGCCAAGGGCCCTTCCCCAGCACAGATACGCAGTATTTT	CASSQGPFPSTDTQYF
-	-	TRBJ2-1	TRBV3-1	TGTGCCAGCAGCCAATGGTTAGTTGGGGATGAGCAGTTCTTC	CASSQWLVGDEQFF
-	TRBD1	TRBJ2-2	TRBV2	TGTGCCAGCAGGGAGGACAGGGGGCTTTTAACCGGGGAGCTGTTTTTT	CASREDRGLLTGELFF
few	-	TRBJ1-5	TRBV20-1	TGCAGTGCTAGAGACATGGACGCTTACCAGCCCCAGCATTTT	CSARDMDAYQPQHF
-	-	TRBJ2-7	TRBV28	TGTGCCAGCAGTGCCATCCCCTTGGACGAGCAGTACTTC	CASSAIPLDEQYF
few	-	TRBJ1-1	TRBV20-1	TGCAGTGCTAGAGCCCTCCGACAGACAGTATTGAACACTGAAGCTTTCTTT	CSARALRQTVLNTEAFF
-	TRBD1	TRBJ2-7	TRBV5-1	TGCGCCAGCAGCGTGGAGGACAGGTACTACGAGCAGTACTTC	CASSVEDRYYEQYF
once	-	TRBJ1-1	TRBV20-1	TGCAGTGCTAGAGCCCAATGGACTGAAGCTTTCTTT	CSARAQWTEAFF
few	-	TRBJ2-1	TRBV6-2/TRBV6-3	TGTGCCAGCAGCAACGGACGCGAGCAGTTCTTC	CASSNGREQFF
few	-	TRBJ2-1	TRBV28	TGTGCCAGCAGTTGGGGCGGGATAGGGGGACATGAGCAGTTCTTC	CASSWGGIGGHEQFF
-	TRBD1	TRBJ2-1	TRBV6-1	TGTGCCAGCAGTGAAGCGGGACAGGACAATGAGCAGTTCTTC	CASSEAGQDNEQFF
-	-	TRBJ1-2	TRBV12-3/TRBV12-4	TGTGCCAGCAGAGGCGAGGATACTGGCTACACCTTC	CASRGEDTGYTF
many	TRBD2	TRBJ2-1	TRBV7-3	TGTGCCAGCAGCTTTAGCGGGGGGGCCTACAATGAGCAGTTCTTC	CASSFSGGAYNEQFF
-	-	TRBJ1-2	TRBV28	TGTGCCAGCAGTTCCGGGTCTACCGGCTATGGCTACACCTTC	CASSSGSTGYGYTF
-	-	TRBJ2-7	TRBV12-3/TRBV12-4	TGTGCCAGCAGTTTCACTAGCCTGGGCGAGCAGTACTTC	CASSFTSLGEQYF
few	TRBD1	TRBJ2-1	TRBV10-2	TGCGCCAGCAGTGAATCCGGGACAGTGACCAATGAGCAGTTCTTC	CASSESGTVTNEQFF
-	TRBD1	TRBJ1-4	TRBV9	TGTGCCAGCAGCCCCGATACAGGGGGTCCCGAAAAACTGTTTTTT	CASSPDTGGPEKLFF
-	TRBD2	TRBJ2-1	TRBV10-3	TGTGCCATCAGTGAGTACAGGGGACTAGCGGAGATAGAGCAGTTCTTC	CAISEYRGLAEIEQFF
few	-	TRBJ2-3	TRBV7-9	TGTGCCAGCAGAACCGGACTAGATACGCAGTATTTT	CASRTGLDTQYF
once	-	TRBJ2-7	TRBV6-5	TGTGCCAGCAGGTCGGGACCGATTTACGAGCAGTACTTC	CASRSGPIYEQYF
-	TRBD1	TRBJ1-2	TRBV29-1	TGCAGCGACCGGGGACAGTCGAGTGGCTACACCTTC	CSDRGQSSGYTF
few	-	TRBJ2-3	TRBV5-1	TGCGCCAGCAGCTTGGCCGGCTACGACACAGATACGCAGTATTTT	CASSLAGYDTDTQYF
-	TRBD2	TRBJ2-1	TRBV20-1	TGCAGTGCTAGAGATCGGGGGAGGGAGACATACAATGAGCAGTTCTTC	CSARDRGRETYNEQFF
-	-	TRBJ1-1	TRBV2	TGCGCCAGCACCATAGGTGGGGATCGGACTGAAGCTTTCTTT	CASTIGGDRTEAFF
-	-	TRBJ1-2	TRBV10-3	TGTGCCATCGACGAAAGCGGCTATGGCTACACCTTC	CAIDESGYGYTF
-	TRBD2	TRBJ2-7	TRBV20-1	TGCAGTGCTAGACGTACCGGGACTAGCGGGTCTCGCTCCTACGAGCAGTACTTC	CSARRTGTSGSRSYEQYF
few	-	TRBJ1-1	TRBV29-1	TGCAGCGTTCAGGAGGCTGAAGCTTTCTTT	CSVQEAEAFF